The sequence of this TCR beta chain was determined in a study of blood T cell repertoires in COVID-19. The length of the CDR3 is 14 residues. V lost 4 bases and J lost 4; bases outside the gene matches: 2. Per the germline V gene, CDR1 is SGHTA and CDR2 is FQGNSA. This clone was found a few times. Original analysis: Reference gene primer amplification in the assay estimated nucleated cell counts. Using immunoSEQ multiplex PCR, the repertoire was profiled, and TCRdb retains in-frame clones only, with some absent. V and J calls and clone size are those listed in that table; D and trimming were worked out from the DNA. The sample records around 450,000 clones, roughly nine tenths being singletons.

The V call is TRBV7-2, the J call TRBJ2-3; 10 bases agree with TRBD2. The sequenced sample consisted of PBMCs or T cells enriched from blood (not recorded which). The receptor's source is a woman between 18 and 29 years old with acute COVID-19. The CDR3 is CASSSSGGADTQYF. Written as DNA, the CDR3 is TGTGCCAGCAGCTCTAGCGGGGGAGCAGATACGCAGTATTTT. The full variable domain, with the rest looked up from reference TRBV7-2 and TRBJ2-3, is GAGVSQSPSNKVTEKGKDVELRCDPISGHTALYWYRQSLGQGLEFLIYFQGNSAPDKSGLPSDRFSAERTGGSVSTLTIQRTQQEDSAVYLCASSSSGGADTQYFGPGTRLTVL.